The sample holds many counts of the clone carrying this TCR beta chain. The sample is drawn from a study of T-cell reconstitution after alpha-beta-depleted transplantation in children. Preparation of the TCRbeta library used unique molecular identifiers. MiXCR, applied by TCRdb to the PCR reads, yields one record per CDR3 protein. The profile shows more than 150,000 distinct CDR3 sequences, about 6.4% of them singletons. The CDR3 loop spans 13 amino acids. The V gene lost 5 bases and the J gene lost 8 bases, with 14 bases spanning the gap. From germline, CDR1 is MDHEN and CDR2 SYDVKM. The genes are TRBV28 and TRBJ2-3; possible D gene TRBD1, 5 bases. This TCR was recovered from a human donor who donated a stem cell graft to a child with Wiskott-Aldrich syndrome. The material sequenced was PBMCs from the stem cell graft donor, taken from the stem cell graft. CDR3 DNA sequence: TGTGCCAGCAGTCCTTTCCCCCAGGGTACGCAGTATTTT. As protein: CASSPFPQGTQYF.